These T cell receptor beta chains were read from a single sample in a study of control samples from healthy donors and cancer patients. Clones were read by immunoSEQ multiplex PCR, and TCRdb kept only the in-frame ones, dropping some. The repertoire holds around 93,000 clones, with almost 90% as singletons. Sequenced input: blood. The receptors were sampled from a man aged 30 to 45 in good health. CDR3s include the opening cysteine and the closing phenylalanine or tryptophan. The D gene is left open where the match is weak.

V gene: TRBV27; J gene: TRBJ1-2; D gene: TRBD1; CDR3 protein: CATGTVNYGYTF
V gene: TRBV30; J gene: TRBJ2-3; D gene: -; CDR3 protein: CARRGTQRTDTQYF
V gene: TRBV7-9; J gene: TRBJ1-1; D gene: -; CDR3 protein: CASSAGDTEAFF
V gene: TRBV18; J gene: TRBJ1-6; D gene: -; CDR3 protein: CASSPPGQGNSPLHF
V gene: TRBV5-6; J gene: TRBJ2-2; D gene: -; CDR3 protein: CASSLGAQNTGELFF
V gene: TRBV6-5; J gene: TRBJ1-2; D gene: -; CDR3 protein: CASSYRGLHGYTF
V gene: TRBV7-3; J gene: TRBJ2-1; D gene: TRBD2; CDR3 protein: CASSLIAGGVNEQFF
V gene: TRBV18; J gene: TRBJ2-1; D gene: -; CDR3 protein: CASSPVEREQFF
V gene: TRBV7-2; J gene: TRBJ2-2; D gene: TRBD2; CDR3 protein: CASSLRGAGGRASTGELFF
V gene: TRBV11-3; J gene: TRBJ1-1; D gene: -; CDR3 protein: CASSLGVEAFF
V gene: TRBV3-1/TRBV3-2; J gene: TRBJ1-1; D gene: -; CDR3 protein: CASSPYRQENTEAFF
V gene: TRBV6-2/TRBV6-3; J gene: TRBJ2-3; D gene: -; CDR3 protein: CASSFRRGGTDTQYF
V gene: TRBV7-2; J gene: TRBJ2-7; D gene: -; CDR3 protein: CASSAQDNFEQYF
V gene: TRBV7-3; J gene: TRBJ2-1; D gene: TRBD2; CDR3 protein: CASSLTMASGLGEQFF
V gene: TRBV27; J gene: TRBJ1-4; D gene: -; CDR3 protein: CASSMTGSFNEKLFF
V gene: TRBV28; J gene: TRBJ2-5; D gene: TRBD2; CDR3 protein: CASSPRTSGRKTQYF
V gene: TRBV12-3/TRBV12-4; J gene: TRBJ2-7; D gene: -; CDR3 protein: CASSTRGQPEQYF
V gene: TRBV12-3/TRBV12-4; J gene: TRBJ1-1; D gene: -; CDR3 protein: CASSVYSEAFF
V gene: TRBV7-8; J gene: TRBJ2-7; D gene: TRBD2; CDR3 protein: CASSRGGNEQYF
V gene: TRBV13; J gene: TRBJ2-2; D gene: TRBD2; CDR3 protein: CASSLVLAGDLTGELFF
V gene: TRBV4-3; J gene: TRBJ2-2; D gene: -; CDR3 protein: CASSQDRGANTGELFF
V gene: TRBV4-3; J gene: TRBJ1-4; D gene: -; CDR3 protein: CASSQGVGPGKLFF
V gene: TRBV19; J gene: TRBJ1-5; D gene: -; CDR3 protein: CASSISDRLSNQPQHF
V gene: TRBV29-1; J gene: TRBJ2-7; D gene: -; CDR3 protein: CSVEGRDGTYEQYF
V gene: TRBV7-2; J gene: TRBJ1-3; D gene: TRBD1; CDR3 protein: CASSPSGQGRNTIYF
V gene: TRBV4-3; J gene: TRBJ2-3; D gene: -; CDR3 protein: CASSQDWLASTDTQYF
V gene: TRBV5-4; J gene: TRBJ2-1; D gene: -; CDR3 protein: CASSLKGVYNEQFF
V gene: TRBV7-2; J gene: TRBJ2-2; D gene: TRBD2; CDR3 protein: CASSTPRTSGRTNTGELFF
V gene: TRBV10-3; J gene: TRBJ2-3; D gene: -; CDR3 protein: CAISEFQGSTDTQYF
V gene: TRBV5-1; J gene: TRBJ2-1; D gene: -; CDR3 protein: CASSVAGGPDNEQFF
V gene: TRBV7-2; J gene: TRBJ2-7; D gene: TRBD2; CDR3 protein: CASSLGLAAYEQYF
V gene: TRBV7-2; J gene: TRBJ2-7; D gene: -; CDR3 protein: CASSQLGQGPTGYEQYF
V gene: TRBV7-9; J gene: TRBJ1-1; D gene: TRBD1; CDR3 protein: CASSPGGTEVMNTEAFF
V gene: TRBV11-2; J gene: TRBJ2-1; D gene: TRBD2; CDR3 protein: CASSLAGLAGEQFF
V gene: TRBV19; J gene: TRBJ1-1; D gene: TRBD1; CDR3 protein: CASTRDRGTEAFF
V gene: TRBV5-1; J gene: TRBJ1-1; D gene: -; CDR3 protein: CASSLPGDVSEAFF
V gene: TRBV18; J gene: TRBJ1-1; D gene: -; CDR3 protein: CASSFLGDTEAFF
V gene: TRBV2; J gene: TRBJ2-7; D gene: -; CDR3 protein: CATRQVTYEQYF
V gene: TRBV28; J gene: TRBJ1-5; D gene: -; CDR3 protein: CASSLLTGRPQHF
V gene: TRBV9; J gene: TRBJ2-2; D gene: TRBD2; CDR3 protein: CASSGTHPRREHTGELFF
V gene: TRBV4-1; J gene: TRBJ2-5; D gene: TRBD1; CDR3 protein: CASSQTGSGETQYF